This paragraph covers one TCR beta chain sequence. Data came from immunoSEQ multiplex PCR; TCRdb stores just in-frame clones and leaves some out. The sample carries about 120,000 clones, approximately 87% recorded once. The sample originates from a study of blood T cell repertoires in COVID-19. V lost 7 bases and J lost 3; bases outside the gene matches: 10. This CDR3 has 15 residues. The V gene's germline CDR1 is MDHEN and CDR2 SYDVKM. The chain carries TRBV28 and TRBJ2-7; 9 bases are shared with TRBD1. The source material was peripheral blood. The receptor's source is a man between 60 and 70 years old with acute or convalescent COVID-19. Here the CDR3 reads CASTGRDRVFYEQYF. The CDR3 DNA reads TGTGCCAGCACTGGCCGGGACAGGGTCTTCTACGAGCAGTACTTC. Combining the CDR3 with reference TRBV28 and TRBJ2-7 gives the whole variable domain DVKVTQSSRYLVKRTGEKVFLECVQDMDHENMFWYRQDPGLGLRLIYFSYDVKMKEKGDIPEGYSVSREKKERFSLILESASTNQTSMYLCASTGRDRVFYEQYFGPGTRLTVT.